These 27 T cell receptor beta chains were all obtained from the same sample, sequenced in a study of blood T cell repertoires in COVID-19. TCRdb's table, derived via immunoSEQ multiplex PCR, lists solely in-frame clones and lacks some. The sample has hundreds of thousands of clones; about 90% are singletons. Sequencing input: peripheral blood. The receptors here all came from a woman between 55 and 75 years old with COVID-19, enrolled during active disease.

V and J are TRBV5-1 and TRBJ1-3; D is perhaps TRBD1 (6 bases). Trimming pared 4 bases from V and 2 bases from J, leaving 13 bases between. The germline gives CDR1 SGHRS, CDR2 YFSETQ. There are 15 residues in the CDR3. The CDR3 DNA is TGCGCCAGCAGCCCCCGGGGGGCGGCTGGAAACACCATATATTTT. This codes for CASSPRGAAGNTIYF.

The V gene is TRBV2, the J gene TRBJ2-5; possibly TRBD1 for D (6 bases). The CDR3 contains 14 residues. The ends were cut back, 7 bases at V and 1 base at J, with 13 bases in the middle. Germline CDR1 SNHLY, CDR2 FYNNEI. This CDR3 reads CASKLGQRQETQYF. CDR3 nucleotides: TGTGCCAGCAAACTAGGACAGCGCCAAGAGACCCAGTACTTC. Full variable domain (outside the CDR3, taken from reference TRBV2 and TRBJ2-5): EPEVTQTPSHQVTQMGQEVILRCVPISNHLYFYWYRQILGQKVEFLVSFYNNEISEKSEIFDDQFSVERPDGSNFTLKIRSTKLEDSAMYFCASKLGQRQETQYFGPGTRLLVL.

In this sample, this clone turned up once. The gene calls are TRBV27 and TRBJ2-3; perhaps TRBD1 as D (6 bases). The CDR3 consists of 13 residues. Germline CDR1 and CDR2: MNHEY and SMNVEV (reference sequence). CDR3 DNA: TGTGGAACCTCCTGGGACAAAACAGATACGCAGTATTTT. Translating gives CGTSWDKTDTQYF.

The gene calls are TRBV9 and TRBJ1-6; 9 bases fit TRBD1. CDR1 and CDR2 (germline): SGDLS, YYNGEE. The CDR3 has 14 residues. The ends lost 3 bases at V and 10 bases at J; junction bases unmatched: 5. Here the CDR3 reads CASSGDRVESPLHF. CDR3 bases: TGTGCCAGCAGCGGGGACAGGGTAGAATCACCCCTCCACTTT.

The CDR3 loop is CASSTRDFSTDYGYTF. As DNA, the CDR3 is TGTGCCAGCAGCACCAGGGACTTTTCTACGGACTATGGCTACACCTTC. The rearrangement uses TRBV5-4 and TRBJ1-2; D perhaps matches TRBD1 (5 bases). Germline V lookup: CDR1 SGHNT, CDR2 YYREEE (reference sequence). V lost 4 bases to trimming and J lost 3 bases, with 19 bases between them. The CDR3 totals 16 residues.

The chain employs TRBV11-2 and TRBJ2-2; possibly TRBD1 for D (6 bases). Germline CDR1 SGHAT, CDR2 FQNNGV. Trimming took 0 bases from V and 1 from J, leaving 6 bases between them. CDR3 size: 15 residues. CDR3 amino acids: CASSLEGQNTGELFF. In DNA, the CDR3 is TGTGCCAGCAGCTTAGAGGGACAGAACACCGGGGAGCTGTTTTTT.

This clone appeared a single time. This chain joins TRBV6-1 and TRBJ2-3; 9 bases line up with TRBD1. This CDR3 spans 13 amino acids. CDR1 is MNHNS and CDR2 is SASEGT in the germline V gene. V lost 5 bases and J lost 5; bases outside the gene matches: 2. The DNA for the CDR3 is TGTGCCAGCAGTCGGACAGGGGAAGATACGCAGTATTTT. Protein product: CASSRTGEDTQYF.

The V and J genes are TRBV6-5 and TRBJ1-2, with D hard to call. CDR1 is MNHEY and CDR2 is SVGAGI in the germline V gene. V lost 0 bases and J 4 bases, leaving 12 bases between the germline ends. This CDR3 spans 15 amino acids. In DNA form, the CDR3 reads TGTGCCAGCAGTTACTCGACCGGGGAGTCCTATGGCTACACCTTC. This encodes CASSYSTGESYGYTF.

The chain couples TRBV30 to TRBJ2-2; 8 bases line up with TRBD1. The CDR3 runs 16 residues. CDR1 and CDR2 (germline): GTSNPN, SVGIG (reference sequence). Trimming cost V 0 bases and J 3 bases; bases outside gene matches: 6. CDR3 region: CAWSVAGGLYTGELFF. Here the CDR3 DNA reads TGTGCCTGGAGTGTAGCAGGGGGCCTTTACACCGGGGAGCTGTTTTTT.

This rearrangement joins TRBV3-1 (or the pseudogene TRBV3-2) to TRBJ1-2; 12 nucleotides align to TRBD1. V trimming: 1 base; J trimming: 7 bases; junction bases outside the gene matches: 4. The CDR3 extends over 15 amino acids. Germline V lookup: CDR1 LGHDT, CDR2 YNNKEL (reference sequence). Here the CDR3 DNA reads TGTGCCAGCAGCCAAGTGGGACAGGGGGCAAGTGGCTACACCTTC. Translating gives CASSQVGQGASGYTF.

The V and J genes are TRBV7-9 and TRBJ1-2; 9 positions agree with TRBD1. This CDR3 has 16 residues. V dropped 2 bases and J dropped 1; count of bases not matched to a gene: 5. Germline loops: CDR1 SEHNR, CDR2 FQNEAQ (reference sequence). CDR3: CASSLPGQGINYGYTF. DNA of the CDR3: TGTGCCAGCAGCTTACCGGGACAGGGAATTAACTATGGCTACACCTTC.

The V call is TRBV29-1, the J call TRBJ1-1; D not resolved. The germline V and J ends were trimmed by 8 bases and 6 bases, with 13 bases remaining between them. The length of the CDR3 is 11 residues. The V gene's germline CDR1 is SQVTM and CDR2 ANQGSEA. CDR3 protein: CSPRVNAEAFF. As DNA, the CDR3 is TGCAGCCCGAGAGTAAACGCTGAAGCTTTCTTT.

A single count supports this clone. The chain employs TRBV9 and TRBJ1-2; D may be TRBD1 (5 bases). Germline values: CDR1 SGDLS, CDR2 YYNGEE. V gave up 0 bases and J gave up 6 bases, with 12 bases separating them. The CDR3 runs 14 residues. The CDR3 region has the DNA TGTGCCAGCAGCGTAGACAGGAGCATCGATGGCTACACCTTC. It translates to CASSVDRSIDGYTF.

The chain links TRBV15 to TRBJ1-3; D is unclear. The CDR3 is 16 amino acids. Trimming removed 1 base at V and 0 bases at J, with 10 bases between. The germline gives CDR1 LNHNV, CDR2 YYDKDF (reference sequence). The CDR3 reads CATSRVGTNSGNTIYF. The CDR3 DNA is TGTGCCACCAGCAGAGTGGGCACCAACTCTGGAAACACCATATATTTT.

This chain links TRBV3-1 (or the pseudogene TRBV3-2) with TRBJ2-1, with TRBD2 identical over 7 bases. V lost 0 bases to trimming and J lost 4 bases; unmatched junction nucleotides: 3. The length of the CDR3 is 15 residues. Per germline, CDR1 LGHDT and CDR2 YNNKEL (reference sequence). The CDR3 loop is CASSQDTAGYNEQFF. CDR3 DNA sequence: TGTGCCAGCAGCCAAGACACAGCGGGGTACAATGAGCAGTTCTTC.

Here the CDR3 DNA reads TGTGCCAGCAGTCCTGGGGGAGGCTCCTACGAGCAGTACTTC. This translates into CASSPGGGSYEQYF. The genes are TRBV7-8 and TRBJ2-7; D is perhaps TRBD2 (6 bases). Germline-derived CDR1 and CDR2 are SGHVS and FQNEAQ. CDR3 length: 14 residues. V was trimmed by 6 bases and J by 0 bases, leaving 12 bases between them.

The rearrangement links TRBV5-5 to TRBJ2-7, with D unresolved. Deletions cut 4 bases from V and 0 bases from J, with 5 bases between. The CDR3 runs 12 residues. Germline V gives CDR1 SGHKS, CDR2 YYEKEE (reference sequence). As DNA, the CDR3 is TGTGCCAGCAGCCTGAGCTCCTACGAGCAGTACTTC. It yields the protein CASSLSSYEQYF.

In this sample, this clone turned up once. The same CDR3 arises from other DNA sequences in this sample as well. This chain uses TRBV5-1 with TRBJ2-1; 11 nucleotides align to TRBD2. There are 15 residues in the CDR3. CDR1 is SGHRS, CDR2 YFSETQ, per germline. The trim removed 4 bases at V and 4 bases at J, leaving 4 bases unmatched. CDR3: CASSPGTSGYNEQFF. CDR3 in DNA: TGCGCCAGCAGCCCCGGGACTAGCGGATACAATGAGCAGTTCTTC.

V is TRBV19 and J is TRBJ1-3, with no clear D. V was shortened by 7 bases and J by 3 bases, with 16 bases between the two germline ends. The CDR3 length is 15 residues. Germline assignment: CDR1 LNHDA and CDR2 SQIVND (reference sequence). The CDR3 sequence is CASTPRPDGGNTIYF. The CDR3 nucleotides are TGTGCCAGTACCCCGCGGCCTGATGGTGGAAACACCATATATTTT.

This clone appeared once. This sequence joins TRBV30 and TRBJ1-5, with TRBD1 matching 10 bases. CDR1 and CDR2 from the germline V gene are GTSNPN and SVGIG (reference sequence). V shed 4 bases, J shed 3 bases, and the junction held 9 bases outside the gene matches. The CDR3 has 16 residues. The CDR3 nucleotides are TGTGCCTGGACCCGCCCGGGACAGGGGATCAATCAGCCCCAGCATTTT. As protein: CAWTRPGQGINQPQHF.

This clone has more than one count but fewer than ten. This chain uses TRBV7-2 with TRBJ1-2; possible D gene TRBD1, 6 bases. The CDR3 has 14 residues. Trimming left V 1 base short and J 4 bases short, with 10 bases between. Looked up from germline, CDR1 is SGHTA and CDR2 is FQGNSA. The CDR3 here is CASSLEQGLYGYTF. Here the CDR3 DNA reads TGTGCCAGCAGCTTAGAACAGGGCCTCTATGGCTACACCTTC.

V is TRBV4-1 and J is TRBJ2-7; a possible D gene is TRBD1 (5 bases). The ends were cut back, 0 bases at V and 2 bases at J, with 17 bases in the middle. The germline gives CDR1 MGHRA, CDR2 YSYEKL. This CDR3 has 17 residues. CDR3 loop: CASSQDLSRAPTYEQYF. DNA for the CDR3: TGCGCCAGCAGCCAAGATCTCTCCAGGGCCCCCACCTACGAGCAGTACTTC.

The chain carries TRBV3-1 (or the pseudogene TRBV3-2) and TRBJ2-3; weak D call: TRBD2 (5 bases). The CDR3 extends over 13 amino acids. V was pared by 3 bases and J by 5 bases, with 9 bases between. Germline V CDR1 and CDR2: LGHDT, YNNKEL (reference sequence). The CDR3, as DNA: TGTGCCAGCAGCCATATCAGCGGAGATACGCAGTATTTT. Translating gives CASSHISGDTQYF.

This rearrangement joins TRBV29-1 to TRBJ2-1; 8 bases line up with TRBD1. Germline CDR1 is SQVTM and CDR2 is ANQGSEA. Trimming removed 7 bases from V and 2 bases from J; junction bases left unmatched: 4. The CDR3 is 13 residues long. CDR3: CSGGQGAYNEQFF. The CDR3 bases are TGCAGCGGAGGACAGGGCGCCTACAATGAGCAGTTCTTC.

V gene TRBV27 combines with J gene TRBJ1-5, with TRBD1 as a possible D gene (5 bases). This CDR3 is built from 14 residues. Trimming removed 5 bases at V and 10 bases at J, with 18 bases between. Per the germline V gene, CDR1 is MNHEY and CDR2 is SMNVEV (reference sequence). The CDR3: CASSPGLGIVPQHF. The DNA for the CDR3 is TGTGCCAGCAGTCCGGGACTGGGAATAGTACCCCAGCATTTT.

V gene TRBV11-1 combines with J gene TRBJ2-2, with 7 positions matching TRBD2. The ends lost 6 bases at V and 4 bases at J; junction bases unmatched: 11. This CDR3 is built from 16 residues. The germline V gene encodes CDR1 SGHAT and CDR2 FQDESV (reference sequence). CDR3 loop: CASRPFRGGGTGELFF. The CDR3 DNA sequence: TGTGCCAGCAGGCCGTTTCGTGGGGGGGGCACCGGGGAGCTGTTTTTT.

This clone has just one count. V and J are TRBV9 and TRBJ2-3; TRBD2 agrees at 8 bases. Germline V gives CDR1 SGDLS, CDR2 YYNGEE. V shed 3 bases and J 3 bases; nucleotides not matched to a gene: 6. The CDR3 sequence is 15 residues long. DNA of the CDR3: TGTGCCAGCAGCGCCCTCGGACTAGCAACAGATACGCAGTATTTT. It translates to CASSALGLATDTQYF.